The clone carrying this T cell receptor beta chain was detected only a few times. Its antigen is unknown. The sample originates from a study of shared clonotypes between healthy human individuals. Sequencing was performed with immunoSEQ multiplex PCR; in TCRdb, only in-frame clones are kept and a portion is missing. Here the sample spans under 2.5 million clones, under 95% being singletons. The CDR3 has 13 amino acids. CDR1 is SNHLY, CDR2 FYNNEI, per germline. Germline trimming cut 6 bases from V and 4 bases from J; bases unmatched to any gene: 4. Findings and caveats of the study: With few donors, the genetic and exposure-history diversity represented was limited. Memory subsets had estimated richness that was generally smaller than that of naive subsets.

Sequenced input: naive CD4+ T cells from PBMCs. Subset indicated: CD45RA+ positively selected. The source is a man younger than 30 in good health. Some clones in this sample may be carry-over from other donors' samples. The chain has TRBV2 and TRBJ1-2, with TRBD1 matching over 8 bases. CDR3 amino acids: CASRGDRIYGYTF. DNA of the CDR3: TGTGCCAGCAGGGGGGACAGGATCTATGGCTACACCTTC.